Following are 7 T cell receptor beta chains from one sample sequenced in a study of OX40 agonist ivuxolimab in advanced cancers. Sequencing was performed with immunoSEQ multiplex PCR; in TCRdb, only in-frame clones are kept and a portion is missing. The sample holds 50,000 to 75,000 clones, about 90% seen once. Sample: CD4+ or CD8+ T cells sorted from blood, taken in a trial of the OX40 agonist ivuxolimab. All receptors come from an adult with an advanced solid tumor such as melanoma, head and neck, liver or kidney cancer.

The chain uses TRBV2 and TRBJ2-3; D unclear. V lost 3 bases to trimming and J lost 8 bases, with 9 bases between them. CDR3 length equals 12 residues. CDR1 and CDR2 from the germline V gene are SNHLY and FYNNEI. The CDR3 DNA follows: TGTGCCAGCAGTGAGTTAGCTCCTACGCAGTATTTT. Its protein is CASSELAPTQYF.

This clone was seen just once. The CDR3 reads CAWRIIRVAGGYTF. CDR3 nucleotides: TGTGCCTGGAGGATAATAAGGGTTGCAGGGGGCTACACCTTC. V usage is TRBV30 and J usage is TRBJ1-2; possible D gene TRBD1, 5 bases. Trimming removed 3 bases from V and 8 bases from J, with 19 bases in between. CDR3 length: 14 residues. Germline CDR1 and CDR2: GTSNPN and SVGIG (reference sequence). The variable domain in full, with the rest retrieved from reference TRBV30 and TRBJ1-2, is SQTIHQWPATLVQPVGSPLSLECTVEGTSNPNLYWYRQAAGRGLQLLFYSVGIGQISSEVPQNLSASRPQDRQFILSSKKLLLSDSGFYLCAWRIIRVAGGYTFGSGTRLTVV.

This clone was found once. CDR3 sequence reads: CASGNSGSGEKLFF. The CDR3 nucleotides read TGCGCCAGCGGGAACTCGGGGAGCGGTGAAAAACTGTTTTTT. The J gene is TRBJ1-4, the V gene TRBV10-1; no clear D. Per germline, CDR1 WNHNN and CDR2 SYGVQD (reference sequence). The V end lost 8 bases, the J end lost 7 bases, and 17 bases lay between the germline ends. This CDR3 is 14 amino acids long.

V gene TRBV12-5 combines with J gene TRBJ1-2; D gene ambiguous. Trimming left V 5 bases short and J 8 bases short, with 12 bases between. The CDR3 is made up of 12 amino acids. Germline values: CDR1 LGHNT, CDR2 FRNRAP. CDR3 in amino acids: CASGEGLRGYTF. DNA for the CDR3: TGTGCTAGTGGTGAAGGGTTGCGGGGCTACACCTTC.

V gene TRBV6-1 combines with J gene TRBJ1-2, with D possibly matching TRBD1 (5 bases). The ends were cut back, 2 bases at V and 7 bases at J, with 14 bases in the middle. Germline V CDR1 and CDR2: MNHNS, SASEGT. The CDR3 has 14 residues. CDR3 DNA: TGTGCCAGCAGTGAACGCCCCAGTGGGGGTGGCTACACCTTC. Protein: CASSERPSGGGYTF.

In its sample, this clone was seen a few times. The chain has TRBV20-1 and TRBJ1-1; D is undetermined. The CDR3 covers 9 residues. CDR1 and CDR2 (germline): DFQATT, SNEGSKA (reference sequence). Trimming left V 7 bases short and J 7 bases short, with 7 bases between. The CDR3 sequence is CSEDGEAFF. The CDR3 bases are TGCAGTGAGGATGGTGAAGCTTTCTTT.

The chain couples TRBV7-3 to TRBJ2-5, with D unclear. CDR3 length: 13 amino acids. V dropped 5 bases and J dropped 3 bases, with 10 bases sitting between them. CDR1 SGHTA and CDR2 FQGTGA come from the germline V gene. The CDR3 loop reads CASSPSFKETQYF. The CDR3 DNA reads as TGTGCCAGCAGCCCGTCCTTTAAAGAGACCCAGTACTTC.